This T cell receptor beta chain emerged from a study of T cell repertoires in cytomegalovirus infection. Looking at the study overall: Indications of both CMV infection and matching HLA type were provided by public TCR beta signatures.

Details on this clonotype: Antigen: not known.

TCRdb re-called the reads through MiXCR, storing one row per CDR3 protein. This table has hundreds of thousands of distinct CDR3 sequences, around 35% appearing once. V lost 1 base, J lost 3 bases, and 8 bases stayed unmatched. This CDR3 has 17 residues. Germline lookup yields CDR1 SGHVS and CDR2 FNYEAQ. Study results and caveats: Using cumulative public TCR beta family frequency, the authors identified those who carried CMV together with the relevant HLA.

This sample comprised cultured PBMCs, obtained from culture after CMV antigen stimulation. This clonotype was obtained from a human donor in good health (CMV status not recorded). Some clones in this sample may be carry-over from other donors' samples. The chain is built from TRBV7-6 and TRBJ2-2; 7 bases line up with TRBD2. CDR3 in amino acids: CASSLDLAGDYTGELFF. The CDR3 nucleotides read TGTGCCAGCAGCTTAGATCTCGCGGGGGATTACACCGGGGAGCTGTTTTTT. Full variable domain (outside the CDR3, taken from reference TRBV7-6 and TRBJ2-2): GAGVSQSPRYKVTKRGQDVALRCDPISGHVSLYWYRQALGQGPEFLTYFNYEAQQDKSGLPNDRFSAERPEGSISTLTIQRTEQRDSAMYRCASSLDLAGDYTGELFFGEGSRLTVL.